This is a list of T cell receptor beta chains from one sample in a study of neurological immune-mediated disorders. TCRdb re-called the 5' RACE reads through MiXCR, storing one row per CDR3 protein. The sample contains 65,000 to 80,000 distinct CDR3 sequences, 4.5% to 5.5% of which appear only once. Sequencing was carried out using PBMCs. Receptors originate from a woman between 70 and 85 years old with multiple sclerosis. CDR3s include the opening cysteine and the closing phenylalanine or tryptophan. The D gene is left open where the match is weak. Clone size is not always given. Where it is, it says once, few, many or a class for expanded clones.

J: TRBJ2-3; V: TRBV5-1; D: .; length: 16; size: many; CDR3: CASSPSLGGMTDTQYF; DNA: TGCGCCAGCAGCCCATCCCTGGGCGGGATGACAGATACGCAGTATTTT
J: TRBJ1-2; V: TRBV12-3/TRBV12-4; D: .; length: 12; size: many; CDR3: CASSLGHDGYTF; DNA: TGTGCCAGCAGTTTAGGTCACGACGGCTACACCTTC
J: TRBJ1-1; V: TRBV4-1; D: TRBD1; length: 18; size: many; CDR3: CASSQTRQGRTLNTEAFF; DNA: TGCGCCAGCAGCCAAACACGACAGGGGCGGACATTGAACACTGAAGCTTTCTTT
J: TRBJ2-1; V: TRBV7-2; D: TRBD2; length: 18; size: many; CDR3: CASSLEGTSGRYYNEQFF; DNA: TGTGCCAGCAGCTTAGAAGGGACTAGCGGGAGGTACTACAATGAGCAGTTCTTC
J: TRBJ2-7; V: TRBV7-9; D: TRBD1; length: 15; size: many; CDR3: CASSLGRGQGNEQYF; DNA: TGTGCCAGCAGCTTAGGAAGGGGACAGGGGAACGAGCAGTACTTC
J: TRBJ2-1; V: TRBV4-2; D: TRBD2; length: 17; size: many; CDR3: CASSRSTSGGSYNEQFF; DNA: TGTGCCAGCAGCCGTTCAACTAGCGGCGGATCCTACAATGAGCAGTTCTTC
J: TRBJ2-3; V: TRBV5-1; D: .; length: 15; size: many; CDR3: CASSGGRPSTDTQYF; DNA: TGCGCCAGCAGCGGGGGACGGCCTAGCACAGATACGCAGTATTTT
J: TRBJ2-7; V: TRBV7-2; D: TRBD1; length: 15; size: many; CDR3: CASSPGTGTGFEQYF; DNA: TGTGCCAGCAGTCCAGGGACTGGGACAGGATTCGAGCAGTACTTC
J: TRBJ2-7; V: TRBV7-2; D: .; length: 12; size: many; CDR3: CASSSEFYEQYF; DNA: TGTGCCAGCAGCTCTGAGTTCTACGAGCAGTACTTC
J: TRBJ2-1; V: TRBV15; D: TRBD2; length: 18; size: many; CDR3: CATSRDRMAGGSYNEQFF; DNA: TGTGCCACCAGCAGAGATCGAATGGCGGGAGGTTCCTACAATGAGCAGTTCTTC
J: TRBJ1-6; V: TRBV7-8; D: TRBD1; length: 17; size: .; CDR3: CASNEQGVSSYNSPLHF; DNA: TGTGCCAGCAACGAACAGGGGGTTAGCTCCTATAATTCACCCCTCCACTTT
J: TRBJ1-5; V: TRBV18; D: .; length: 14; size: .; CDR3: CASSPEGSNQPQHF; DNA: TGTGCCAGCTCACCGGAAGGGAGCAATCAGCCCCAGCATTTT
J: TRBJ2-1; V: TRBV3-1; D: TRBD2; length: 15; size: many; CDR3: CASNYGTSGPNEQFF; DNA: TGTGCCAGCAACTATGGGACTAGCGGGCCAAATGAGCAGTTCTTC
J: TRBJ2-1; V: TRBV27; D: TRBD2; length: 14; size: many; CDR3: CASRTSGSWYEQFF; DNA: TGTGCCAGTAGGACTAGCGGGAGTTGGTATGAGCAGTTCTTC
J: TRBJ1-1; V: TRBV6-1; D: TRBD1; length: 13; size: many; CDR3: CASRVTGGGEAFF; DNA: TGTGCCAGCAGAGTGACAGGGGGCGGTGAAGCTTTCTTT
J: TRBJ2-2; V: TRBV24-1; D: TRBD2; length: 16; size: many; CDR3: CATSDPPRERTGELFF; DNA: TGTGCCACCAGTGATCCCCCGCGGGAGCGGACCGGGGAGCTGTTTTTT
J: TRBJ1-5; V: TRBV20-1; D: .; length: 14; size: many; CDR3: CSALTGFRERPQHF; DNA: TGCAGTGCCTTAACAGGGTTCCGAGAAAGGCCCCAGCATTTT
J: TRBJ2-2; V: TRBV27; D: TRBD1; length: 16; size: .; CDR3: CASSLWTGANTGELFF; DNA: TGTGCCAGCAGTTTATGGACAGGGGCGAACACCGGGGAGCTGTTTTTT
J: TRBJ1-1; V: TRBV7-2; D: TRBD1; length: 15; size: many; CDR3: CASSHMTGGGTEAFF; DNA: TGTGCCAGCAGCCACATGACAGGGGGGGGCACTGAAGCTTTCTTT
J: TRBJ2-7; V: TRBV12-3/TRBV12-4; D: .; length: 11; size: many; CDR3: CASSITHEQYF; DNA: TGTGCCAGCAGTATAACCCACGAGCAGTACTTC
J: TRBJ1-1; V: TRBV7-9; D: .; length: 13; size: .; CDR3: CASTGGAVTEAFF; DNA: TGTGCCAGCACGGGGGGCGCAGTGACTGAAGCTTTCTTT
J: TRBJ1-3; V: TRBV20-1; D: TRBD1; length: 14; size: many; CDR3: CSAQGASSGNTIYF; DNA: TGCAGTGCGCAGGGGGCGAGCTCTGGAAACACCATATATTTT
J: TRBJ2-3; V: TRBV6-2/TRBV6-3; D: .; length: 11; size: many; CDR3: CASSQTDTQYF; DNA: TGTGCCAGCAGCCAGACCGATACGCAGTATTTT
J: TRBJ1-5; V: TRBV7-2; D: .; length: 15; size: few; CDR3: CASSLDGDSNQPQHF; DNA: TGTGCCAGCAGTTTGGACGGAGATAGCAATCAGCCCCAGCATTTT
J: TRBJ2-7; V: TRBV5-1; D: .; length: 14; size: few; CDR3: CASSVALGAYEQYF; DNA: TGCGCCAGCAGCGTGGCGCTAGGGGCCTACGAGCAGTACTTC
J: TRBJ2-3; V: TRBV20-1; D: .; length: 14; size: many; CDR3: CSAREGDATDTQYF; DNA: TGCAGTGCTAGAGAGGGGGACGCCACAGATACGCAGTATTTT
J: TRBJ2-1; V: TRBV28; D: TRBD2; length: 16; size: many; CDR3: CASSSLAGGSYNEQFF; DNA: TGTGCCAGCAGTTCGTTAGCGGGAGGATCCTACAATGAGCAGTTCTTC
J: TRBJ2-7; V: TRBV5-1; D: TRBD2; length: 15; size: many; CDR3: CASSLSGGGSYEQYF; DNA: TGCGCCAGCAGCTTGTCGGGGGGGGGTTCCTACGAGCAGTACTTC
J: TRBJ2-7; V: TRBV4-2; D: TRBD2; length: 14; size: many; CDR3: CASSPAGEVYEQYF; DNA: TGTGCCAGCAGCCCGGCGGGAGAAGTCTACGAGCAGTACTTC
J: TRBJ1-1; V: TRBV4-3; D: TRBD1; length: 16; size: many; CDR3: CASSHQADRVGSEAFF; DNA: TGCGCCAGCAGCCACCAAGCGGACAGGGTGGGATCTGAAGCTTTCTTT
J: TRBJ2-2; V: TRBV20-1; D: TRBD1; length: 14; size: many; CDR3: CSVKTGEGTGELFF; DNA: TGCAGTGTTAAGACAGGGGAAGGCACCGGGGAGCTGTTTTTT
J: TRBJ2-7; V: TRBV20-1; D: .; length: 14; size: many; CDR3: CSARSGVPSYEQYF; DNA: TGCAGTGCTAGGTCGGGAGTACCATCCTACGAGCAGTACTTC
J: TRBJ2-7; V: TRBV5-1; D: .; length: 13; size: few; CDR3: CASSLWGTYEQYF; DNA: TGCGCCAGCAGCTTATGGGGAACCTACGAGCAGTACTTC
J: TRBJ1-4; V: TRBV5-1; D: .; length: 16; size: many; CDR3: CASSLRPPAANEKLFF; DNA: TGCGCCAGCAGCTTGAGGCCTCCGGCGGCTAATGAAAAACTGTTTTTT
J: TRBJ2-5; V: TRBV20-1; D: TRBD2; length: 16; size: many; CDR3: CSAQGLAGDPRETQYF; DNA: TGCAGTGCCCAGGGACTAGCGGGAGACCCTAGGGAGACCCAGTACTTC
J: TRBJ2-5; V: TRBV12-3/TRBV12-4; D: .; length: 15; size: .; CDR3: CASSLGSAGQETQYF; DNA: TGTGCCAGCAGTTTAGGCTCGGCAGGGCAAGAGACCCAGTACTTC